The clone carrying this TCR beta chain was counted at least ten times. Its target is not known. This record comes from a study of regulatory T cells in long-lasting Graves disease. The study's findings and limits: Shared public clonotypes totalled 2,741 in persistent patients, compared with about 930 in new patients.

Investigators prepared the TCR beta libraries by applying iRepertoire HTBI primers and Arm-PCR of CDR3 regions. TCRdb reanalysed the multiplex PCR reads using MiXCR and keeps one entry per CDR3 protein. The data hold more than 350,000 distinct CDR3 sequences, with 20% to 25% observed a single time. The sample's time point: persistent/refractory GD, antithyroid drugs over 5 years with positive TRAb. PBMC-extracted RNA yielded the TCR library. Investigators report Graves' disease was diagnosed under American Thyroid Association guidelines. Approximately 9-milliliter peripheral blood samples went into EDTA tubes. Germline V gives CDR1 MDHEN, CDR2 SYDVKM. The V and J ends lost 4 bases and 9 bases, in that order; junction bases with no gene match: 8. The length of the CDR3 is 13 residues.

The receptor's source is a female donor with Graves disease. Material: peripheral blood mononuclear cells (PBMCs), obtained when the disease was refractory, from a patient treated with antithyroid drugs. The chain links TRBV28 to TRBJ1-1; 7 bases are a match to TRBD1. The CDR3, as DNA: TGTGCCAGCAGTTCCCATACGACAGGGAAAGCTTTCTTT. Its translation is CASSSHTTGKAFF.